Listed below are T cell receptor beta chains from one sample, sequenced in a study of early T cells in non-severe SARS-CoV-2 infection. TCRdb re-called the 5' RACE reads with MiXCR, one entry per CDR3 protein. Of more than 35,000 distinct CDR3 sequences listed, over 3.5% are singletons. Sequenced input: whole blood. These TCRs come from an adult who was a healthcare worker with PCR-confirmed SARS-CoV-2 infection or an uninfected control (not recorded which). Each CDR3 is given with its conserved first and last residue. D genes are given only for firm matches. Clone size is given for some rows only: seen once, a few or many times, or a class if the clone is expanded.

TRBD2	many	TRBV7-2	TRBJ2-3	TGTGCCAACACCCAGGGGACTAGCGGGGGGGAAGATACGCAGTATTTT	CANTQGTSGGEDTQYF
NA	many	TRBV19	TRBJ1-1	TGTGCCAGTAGTCCAGCGCATTGGGACTTCGCAACCCAGGGCACTGAAGCTTTCTTT	CASSPAHWDFATQGTEAFF
NA	many	TRBV6-2/TRBV6-3	TRBJ1-1	TGTGCCAGCAGTGAAGTTTTGGTGGACACTGAAGCTTTCTTT	CASSEVLVDTEAFF
NA	many	TRBV11-2	TRBJ2-7	TGTGCCAGCAGCACCTGGGGGTCCCCCTCCTACGAGCAGTACTTC	CASSTWGSPSYEQYF
NA	few	TRBV18	TRBJ2-7	TGTGCCAGCTCATCCCCCACCTACGAGCAGTACTTC	CASSSPTYEQYF
NA	many	TRBV27	TRBJ2-5	TGTGCCAGCAAACTCGGGGAGACCCAGTACTTC	CASKLGETQYF
NA	many	TRBV9	TRBJ1-6	TGTGCCAGCAGCGTAGCTTATAATTCACCCCTCCACTTT	CASSVAYNSPLHF
NA	NA	TRBV12-3/TRBV12-4	TRBJ2-3	TGTGCCAGCAGTTTCGAGCCCTCCACAGATACGCAGTATTTT	CASSFEPSTDTQYF
NA	many	TRBV3-1	TRBJ2-1	TGTGCCAGCAGCCACCGCCGAGGGGAGCAGTTCTTC	CASSHRRGEQFF
NA	many	TRBV3-2	TRBJ2-2	TGTGCCAGCAGCCATTTTACCCGGGACATAAACACCGGGGAGCTGTTTTTT	CASSHFTRDINTGELFF
NA	NA	TRBV7-9	TRBJ1-4	TGTGCCAGCAGCTTAGAAACAGACCCCAATGAAAAACTGTTTTTT	CASSLETDPNEKLFF
TRBD1	many	TRBV4-1	TRBJ1-2	TGCGCCAGCAGCGTGGACAGGGCGGACTATGGCTACACCTTC	CASSVDRADYGYTF
NA	many	TRBV7-8	TRBJ1-1	TGTGCCAGCAGCTTAACGCGCGGCCCGAACACTGAAGCTTTCTTT	CASSLTRGPNTEAFF
NA	many	TRBV12-3/TRBV12-4	TRBJ1-2	TGTGCCAGCACCCGGGGGGGGCGGTTTGGCTACACCTTC	CASTRGGRFGYTF
NA	many	TRBV5-1	TRBJ1-1	TGCGCCAGCAGCTGGTTTCAGGGGAACACTGAAGCTTTCTTT	CASSWFQGNTEAFF
NA	many	TRBV27	TRBJ2-3	TGTGCCAGCCGATCCTCGGGGATGAGGATCACAGATACGCAGTATTTT	CASRSSGMRITDTQYF
NA	many	TRBV19	TRBJ2-7	TGTGCCAGTAGTATAGGGGGCCCAGACTACGAGCAGTACTTC	CASSIGGPDYEQYF
NA	medium-sized	TRBV9	TRBJ1-3	TGTGCCAGCAGCATTGGGACTGGTGGAAACACCATATATTTT	CASSIGTGGNTIYF
TRBD1	many	TRBV25-1	TRBJ1-1	TGTGTCAGCAGGCCGACAGGGAGACTCTCCACTGAAGCTTTCTTT	CVSRPTGRLSTEAFF
NA	many	TRBV18	TRBJ2-7	TGTGCCAGCTCACCCACCTCCCCCAGCGAGCAGTACTTC	CASSPTSPSEQYF
TRBD1	many	TRBV12-3/TRBV12-4	TRBJ1-6	TGTGCCAGCAGTTTAAGAGGGGGCTCACCCCTCCACTTT	CASSLRGGSPLHF
NA	NA	TRBV27	TRBJ2-3	TGTGCCAGCAGTTTATCGAGAGGGGCAGATACGCAGTATTTT	CASSLSRGADTQYF
NA	many	TRBV13	TRBJ2-7	TGTGCCAGCAGCGGATTTCAGGGAGAGGAGACCTACGAGCAGTACTTC	CASSGFQGEETYEQYF
TRBD2	many	TRBV2	TRBJ2-1	TGTGCCAGCAGTGCATGGACTAGCGGGGGGCAGTTCTTC	CASSAWTSGGQFF
NA	many	TRBV5-1	TRBJ2-3	TGCGCCAGCAGCTCTCAGGGGATGGCAGATACGCAGTATTTT	CASSSQGMADTQYF
TRBD1	many	TRBV7-9	TRBJ1-3	TGTGCCAGCAGCAAAACCGTACCGGGACAGGGTAGAAACACCATATATTTT	CASSKTVPGQGRNTIYF
NA	many	TRBV4-1	TRBJ2-5	TGCGCCAGCAGCCAACCCGGGATCTCAGAGACCCAGTACTTC	CASSQPGISETQYF
NA	many	TRBV2	TRBJ1-1	TGTGCCAGCGGTCGGGAGACTGAAGCTTTCTTT	CASGRETEAFF
NA	many	TRBV7-3	TRBJ1-6	TGTGCCAGCAGCTTAACGGGGTTGAGGAATAATTCACCCCTCCACTTT	CASSLTGLRNNSPLHF
TRBD1	NA	TRBV20-1	TRBJ1-4	TGCAGTGCAGATGACAGGGGGCGTGAAAAACTGTTTTTT	CSADDRGREKLFF
NA	many	TRBV12-3/TRBV12-4	TRBJ2-2	TGTGCCAGCAGTTATGGGTCAGCGAACACCGGGGAGCTGTTTTTT	CASSYGSANTGELFF
NA	many	TRBV20-1	TRBJ1-5	TGCAGTGCCCAAATCTTGGCGGGCTATCAGCCCCAGCATTTT	CSAQILAGYQPQHF
TRBD2	NA	TRBV7-9	TRBJ2-3	TGTGCCAGCAGTACCCTAGCGGGGGGAGGGGATACGCAGTATTTT	CASSTLAGGGDTQYF
TRBD1	NA	TRBV7-9	TRBJ1-2	TGTGCCAGCAGCTCAGGGGGCGCAGTATTTGGCTACACCTTC	CASSSGGAVFGYTF
NA	many	TRBV4-1	TRBJ1-1	TGCGCCAGCAGCCAAGTCGTAGGAAGGAACACTGAAGCTTTCTTT	CASSQVVGRNTEAFF
TRBD2	many	TRBV6-1	TRBJ2-7	TGTGCCAGCAGTGAAAGCGGGGGAAGAGGAACCTACGAGCAGTACTTC	CASSESGGRGTYEQYF
NA	many	TRBV10-3	TRBJ2-7	TGTGCCATCAGTTGGACAGAGGCGGTTAACGAGCAGTACTTC	CAISWTEAVNEQYF